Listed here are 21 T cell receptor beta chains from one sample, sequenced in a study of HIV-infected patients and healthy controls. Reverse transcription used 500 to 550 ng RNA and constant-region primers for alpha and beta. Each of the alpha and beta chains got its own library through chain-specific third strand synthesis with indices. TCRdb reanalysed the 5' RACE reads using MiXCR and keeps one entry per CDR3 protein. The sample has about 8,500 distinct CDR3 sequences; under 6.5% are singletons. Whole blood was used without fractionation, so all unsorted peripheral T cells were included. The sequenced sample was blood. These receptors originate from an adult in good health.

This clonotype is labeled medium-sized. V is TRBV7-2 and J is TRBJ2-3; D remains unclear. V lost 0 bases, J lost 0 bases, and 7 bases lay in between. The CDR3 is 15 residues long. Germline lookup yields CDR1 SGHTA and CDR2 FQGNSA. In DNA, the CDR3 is TGTGCCAGCAGCTTAGCGTCCTCTAGCACAGATACGCAGTATTTT. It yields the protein CASSLASSSTDTQYF.

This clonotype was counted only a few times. CDR3 in amino acids: CASSPSILAGVTNEQFF. CDR3 DNA: TGTGCCAGCTCACCTTCTATACTAGCGGGAGTGACCAATGAGCAGTTCTTC. The rearrangement links TRBV18 to TRBJ2-1; 11 nucleotides line up with TRBD2. The CDR3 sequence is 17 residues long. The trim removed 3 bases at V and 6 bases at J, leaving 10 bases unmatched. Per the germline V gene, CDR1 is KGHSH and CDR2 is LQKENI.

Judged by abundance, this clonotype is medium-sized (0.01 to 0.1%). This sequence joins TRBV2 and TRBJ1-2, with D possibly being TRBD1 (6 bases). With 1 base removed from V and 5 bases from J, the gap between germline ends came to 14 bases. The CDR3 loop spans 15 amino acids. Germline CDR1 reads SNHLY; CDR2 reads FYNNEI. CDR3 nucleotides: TGTGCCAGCAGTGAAGTCAACGAGGGGGGTTATGGCTACACCTTC. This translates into CASSEVNEGGYGYTF.

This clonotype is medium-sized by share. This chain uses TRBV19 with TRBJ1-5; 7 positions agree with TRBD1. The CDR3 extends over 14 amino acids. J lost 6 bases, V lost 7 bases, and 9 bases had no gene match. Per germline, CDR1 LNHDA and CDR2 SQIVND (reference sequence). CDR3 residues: CASTGRGLSQPQHF. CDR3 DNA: TGTGCCAGTACCGGTAGGGGGCTTAGTCAGCCCCAGCATTTT.

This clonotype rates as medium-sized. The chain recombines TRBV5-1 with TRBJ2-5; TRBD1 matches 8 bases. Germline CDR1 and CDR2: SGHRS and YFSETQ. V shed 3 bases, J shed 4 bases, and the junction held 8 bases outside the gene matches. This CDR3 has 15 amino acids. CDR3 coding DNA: TGCGCCAGCAGCTCTCGGACAGGGTTTCGAGAGACCCAGTACTTC. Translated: CASSSRTGFRETQYF.

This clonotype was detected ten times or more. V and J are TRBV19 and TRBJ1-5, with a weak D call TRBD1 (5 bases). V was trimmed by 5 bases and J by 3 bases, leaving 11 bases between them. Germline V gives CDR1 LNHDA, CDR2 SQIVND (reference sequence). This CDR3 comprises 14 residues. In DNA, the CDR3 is TGTGCCAGTAGTTGGGGGACGGACAATCAGCCCCAGCATTTT. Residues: CASSWGTDNQPQHF.

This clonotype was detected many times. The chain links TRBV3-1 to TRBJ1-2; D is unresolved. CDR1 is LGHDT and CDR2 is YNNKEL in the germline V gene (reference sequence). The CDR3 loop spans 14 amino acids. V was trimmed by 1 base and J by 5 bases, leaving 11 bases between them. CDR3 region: CASSQGFGFYGYTF. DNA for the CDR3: TGTGCCAGCAGCCAAGGTTTCGGTTTTTATGGCTACACCTTC.

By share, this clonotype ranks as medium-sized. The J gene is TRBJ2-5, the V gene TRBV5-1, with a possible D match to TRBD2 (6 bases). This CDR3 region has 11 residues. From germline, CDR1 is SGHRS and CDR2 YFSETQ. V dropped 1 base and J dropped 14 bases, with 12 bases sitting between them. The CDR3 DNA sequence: TGCGCCAGCAGCTTGTTTGGCGGGATTTACTTC. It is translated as CASSLFGGIYF.

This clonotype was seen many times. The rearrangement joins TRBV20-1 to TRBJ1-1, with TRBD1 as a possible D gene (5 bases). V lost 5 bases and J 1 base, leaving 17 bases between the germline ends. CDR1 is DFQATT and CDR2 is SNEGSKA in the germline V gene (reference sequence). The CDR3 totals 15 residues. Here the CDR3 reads CSAALWTRSNTEAFF. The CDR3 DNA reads TGCAGTGCTGCCCTCTGGACACGCTCGAACACTGAAGCTTTCTTT.

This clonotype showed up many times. CDR3 DNA sequence: TGTGCCAGCAGCCCCCGGGACAGGGCATCCTACGAGCAGTACTTC. It codes for CASSPRDRASYEQYF. The chain recombines TRBV3-1 with TRBJ2-7; 9 nucleotides agree with TRBD1. The CDR3 covers 15 residues. The J segment lost 1 base and the V segment lost 4 bases, leaving 5 bases of the junction unmatched. Germline CDR1 and CDR2: LGHDT and YNNKEL (reference sequence).

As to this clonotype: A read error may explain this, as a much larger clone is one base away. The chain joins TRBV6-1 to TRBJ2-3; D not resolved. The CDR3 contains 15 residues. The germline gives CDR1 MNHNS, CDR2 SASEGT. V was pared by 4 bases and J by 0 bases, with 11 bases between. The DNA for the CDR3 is TGTGCCAGCAGTGGATGGCAGTCTAGCACAGATACGCAGTATTTT. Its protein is CASSGWQSSTDTQYF.

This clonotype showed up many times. CDR3 nucleotides: TGTGCCAGCAGCGTCGGGATGATCAATGAGCAGTTCTTC. It translates to CASSVGMINEQFF. The J gene is TRBJ2-1, the V gene TRBV11-2; a possible D gene is TRBD2 (5 bases). From germline, CDR1 is SGHAT and CDR2 FQNNGV. V was pared by 5 bases and J by 6 bases, with 11 bases between. This CDR3 is 13 amino acids long. Full variable domain (rest looked up from reference TRBV11-2 and TRBJ2-1): EAGVAQSPRYKIIEKRQSVAFWCNPISGHATLYWYQQILGQGPKLLIQFQNNGVVDDSQLPKDRFSAERLKGVDSTLKIQPAKLEDSAVYLCASSVGMINEQFFGPGTRLTVL.

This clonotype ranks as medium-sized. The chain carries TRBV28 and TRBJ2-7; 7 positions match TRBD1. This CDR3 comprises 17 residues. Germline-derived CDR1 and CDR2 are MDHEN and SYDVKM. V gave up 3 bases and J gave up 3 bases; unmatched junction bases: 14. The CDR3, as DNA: TGTGCCAGCAGTTTCGGTGCAGGGGGAAACCCTTACTACGAGCAGTACTTC. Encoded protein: CASSFGAGGNPYYEQYF.

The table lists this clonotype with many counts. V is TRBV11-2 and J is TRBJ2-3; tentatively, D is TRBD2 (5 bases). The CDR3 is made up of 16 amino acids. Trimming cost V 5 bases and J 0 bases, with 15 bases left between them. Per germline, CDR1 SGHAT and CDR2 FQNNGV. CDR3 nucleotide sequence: TGTGCCAGCAGCCCCAAAACGAGCGGTAGCACAGATACGCAGTATTTT. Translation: CASSPKTSGSTDTQYF.

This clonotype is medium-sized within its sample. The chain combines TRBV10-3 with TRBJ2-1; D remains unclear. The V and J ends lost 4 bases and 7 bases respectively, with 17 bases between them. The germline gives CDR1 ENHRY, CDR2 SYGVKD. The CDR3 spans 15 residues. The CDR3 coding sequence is TGTGCCATCAGTGTACAACCCACTACGTCTAATGAGCAGTTCTTC. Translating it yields CAISVQPTTSNEQFF.

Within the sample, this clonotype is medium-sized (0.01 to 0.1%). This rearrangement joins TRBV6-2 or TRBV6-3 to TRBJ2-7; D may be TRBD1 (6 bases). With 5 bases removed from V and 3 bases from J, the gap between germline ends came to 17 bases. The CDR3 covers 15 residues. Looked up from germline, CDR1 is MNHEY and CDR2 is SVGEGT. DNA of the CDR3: TGTGCCAGCAGTCCCCAGGGGCCGCCGAGCTACGAGCAGTACTTC. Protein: CASSPQGPPSYEQYF.

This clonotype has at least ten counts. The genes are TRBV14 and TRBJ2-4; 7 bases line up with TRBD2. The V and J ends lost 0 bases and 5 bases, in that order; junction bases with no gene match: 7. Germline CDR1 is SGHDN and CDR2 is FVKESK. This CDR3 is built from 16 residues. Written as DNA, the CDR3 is TGTGCCAGCAGCCAAGATTCACGGGGACTACAAAACATTCAGTACTTC. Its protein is CASSQDSRGLQNIQYF. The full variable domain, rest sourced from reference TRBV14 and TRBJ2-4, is EAGVTQFPSHSVIEKGQTVTLRCDPISGHDNLYWYRRVMGKEIKFLLHFVKESKQDESGMPNNRFLAERTGGTYSTLKVQPAELEDSGVYFCASSQDSRGLQNIQYFGAGTRLSVL.

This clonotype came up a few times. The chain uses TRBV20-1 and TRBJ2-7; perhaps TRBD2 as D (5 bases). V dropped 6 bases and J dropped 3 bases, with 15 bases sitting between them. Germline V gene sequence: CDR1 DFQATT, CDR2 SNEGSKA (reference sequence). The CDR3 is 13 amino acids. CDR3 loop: CSAQRTGRYEQYF. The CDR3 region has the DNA TGCAGTGCCCAAAGGACTGGACGCTACGAGCAGTACTTC.

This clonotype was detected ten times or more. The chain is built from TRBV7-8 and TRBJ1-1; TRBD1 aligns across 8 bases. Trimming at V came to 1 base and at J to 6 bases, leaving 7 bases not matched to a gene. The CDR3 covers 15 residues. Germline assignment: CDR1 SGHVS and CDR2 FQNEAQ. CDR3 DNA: TGTGCCAGCAGCTTAGTGGCAGGGGGCTTTCCTGAAGCTTTCTTT. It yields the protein CASSLVAGGFPEAFF.

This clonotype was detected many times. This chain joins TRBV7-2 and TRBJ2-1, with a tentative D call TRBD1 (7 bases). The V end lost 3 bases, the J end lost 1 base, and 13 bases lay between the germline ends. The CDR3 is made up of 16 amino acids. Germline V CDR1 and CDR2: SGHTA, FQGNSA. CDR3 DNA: TGTGCCAGCAGCTTCCAGGGGGGCGCTTCCTACAATGAGCAGTTCTTC. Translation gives CASSFQGGASYNEQFF.

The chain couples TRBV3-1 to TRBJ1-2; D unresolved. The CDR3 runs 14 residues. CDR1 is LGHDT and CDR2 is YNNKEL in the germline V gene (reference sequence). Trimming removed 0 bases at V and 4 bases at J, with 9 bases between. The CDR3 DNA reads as TGTGCCAGCAGCCAAGATACAACAGTCTATGGCTACACCTTC. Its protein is CASSQDTTVYGYTF.